This TCR beta chain was captured by sequencing in a study of beta chain features in type 1 diabetes. Study outcomes and limitations: Shorter TCRB CDR3s, moderately but significantly so, were found in Type 1 diabetes patients in all four CD4+ subsets. Researchers caution that PCR might favor shorter templates, equally among patients and controls. In these data, an HLA type influence on TCRB rearrangement remained unresolved. A pattern of fewer insertions and more deletions at VDJ junctions was seen in type 1 diabetes patients. Within the patient group, naive, central memory and Treg TCRB repertoires appeared more similar to each other than within healthy donors.

Looked up from germline, CDR1 is SEHNR and CDR2 is FQNEAQ (reference sequence). V lost 3 bases and J 1 base, leaving 10 bases between the germline ends. This CDR3 is 15 amino acids long. The whole isolated RNA underwent reverse transcription, so sequencing captured expressed TCRB transcripts. Generated by immunoSEQ multiplex PCR, the TCRdb table keeps only in-frame clones and is missing some. The sample consists of approximately 360,000 clones, 10% to 15% of them appearing once. Comment on this clone: The antigen is not known.

Sequencing used naive CD4+ T cells from blood. The source is a woman under 30 with type 1 diabetes. The chain is built from TRBV7-9 and TRBJ2-1; D is unclear. CDR3 residues: CASSFLVLSYNEQFF. The CDR3 DNA is TGTGCCAGCAGCTTTTTAGTATTGTCCTACAATGAGCAGTTCTTC.